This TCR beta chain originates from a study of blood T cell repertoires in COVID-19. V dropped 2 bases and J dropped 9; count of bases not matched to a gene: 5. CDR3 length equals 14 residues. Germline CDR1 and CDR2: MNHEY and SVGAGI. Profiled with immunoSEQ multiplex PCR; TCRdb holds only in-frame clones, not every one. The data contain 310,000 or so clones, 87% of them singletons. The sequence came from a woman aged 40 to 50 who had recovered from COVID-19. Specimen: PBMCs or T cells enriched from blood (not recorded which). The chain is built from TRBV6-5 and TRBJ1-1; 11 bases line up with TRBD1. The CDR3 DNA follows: TGTGCCAGCAGTTACGGGACAGGGGGGCCCCAAGCTTTCTTT. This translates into CASSYGTGGPQAFF.